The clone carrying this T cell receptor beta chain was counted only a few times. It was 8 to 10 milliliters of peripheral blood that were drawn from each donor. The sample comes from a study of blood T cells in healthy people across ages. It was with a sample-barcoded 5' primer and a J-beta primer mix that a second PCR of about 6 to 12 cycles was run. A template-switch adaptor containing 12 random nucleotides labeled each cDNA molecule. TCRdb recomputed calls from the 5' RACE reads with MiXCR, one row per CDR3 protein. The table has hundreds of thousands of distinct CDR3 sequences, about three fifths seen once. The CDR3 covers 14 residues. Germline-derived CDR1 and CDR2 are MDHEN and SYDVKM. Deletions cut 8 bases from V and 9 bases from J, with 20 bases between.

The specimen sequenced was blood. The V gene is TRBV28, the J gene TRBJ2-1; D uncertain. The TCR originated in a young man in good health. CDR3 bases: TGTGCCAGCGAATGGGGTGGGTCTAAGGTTGAGCAGTTCTTC. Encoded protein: CASEWGGSKVEQFF.